This passage covers 29 T cell receptor beta chains from one sample sequenced in a study of blood T cell repertoires in COVID-19 (dated by TCRdb to the early 2020s). Library method: the immunoSEQ multiplex PCR assay. TCRdb carries this immuneACCESS record with in-frame sequences only. Its versions omit some clonotypes, under half of them owing to an unresolved V gene in the studies checked, with the rest unexplained. This sample is represented by some 80,000 clones; about 85% of them were singletons. The top ten constitute 8.5% to 10% of the sample. Sequences were obtained from peripheral blood. The receptors were sampled from a human donor in a cohort sampled during active COVID-19.

This clone was seen a handful of times. Relative to the germline gene, one junction end is altered; a read error may explain this. The V and J genes are TRBV5-1 and TRBJ2-7; TRBD2 aligns across 9 bases. The CDR3 contains 14 residues. CDR1 and CDR2 from the germline V gene are SGHRS and YFSETQ. In DNA, the CDR3 is TGCGCCAGCAGTTTGGGCGGGAGGGGTGGCGAGCAGTACTTC. It codes for CASSLGGRGGEQYF.

The chain links TRBV13 to TRBJ2-1; TRBD2 might be the D (7 bases). This CDR3 comprises 16 residues. Germline CDR1 reads PRHDT; CDR2 reads FYEKMQ (reference sequence). Deletions cut 5 bases from V and 5 bases from J, with 19 bases between. The CDR3 reads CASSRGTGGRNNEQFF. The CDR3, as DNA: TGTGCCAGCAGCCGGGGGACGGGGGGCCGGAACAATGAGCAGTTCTTC.

This chain links TRBV5-1 with TRBJ2-5; 8 bases map to TRBD2. Germline values: CDR1 SGHRS, CDR2 YFSETQ. After removal of 7 bases from V and 4 bases from J, the junction contained 15 bases not matched to a gene. This CDR3 spans 16 amino acids. In nucleotides, the CDR3 is TGCGCCAGCCGATCCTTCTCGGGGGGGGGCCGAGAGACCCAGTACTTC. Its translation: CASRSFSGGGRETQYF.

The chain combines TRBV30 with TRBJ2-7; no reliable D call. The CDR3 contains 14 residues. CDR1 and CDR2 from the germline V gene are GTSNPN and SVGIG (reference sequence). The V and J ends lost 0 bases and 6 bases respectively, with 15 bases between them. This CDR3 reads CAWSVGKGRVEQYF. The CDR3, as DNA: TGTGCCTGGAGTGTTGGAAAAGGTCGGGTCGAGCAGTACTTC.

The chain links TRBV5-4 to TRBJ2-5, with 12 bases fitting TRBD1. Germline lookup yields CDR1 SGHNT and CDR2 YYREEE (reference sequence). Germline trimming cut 4 bases from V and 4 bases from J; bases unmatched to any gene: 11. The length of the CDR3 is 17 residues. CDR3 coding DNA: TGTGCCAGCAGCCCAGGTGGGACAGGGGGCGATGGAGAGACCCAGTACTTC. It codes for CASSPGGTGGDGETQYF.

In its sample, this clone was seen once. The chain couples TRBV18 to TRBJ1-1, with D perhaps TRBD1 (6 bases). This CDR3 has 13 amino acids. Per the germline V gene, CDR1 is KGHSH and CDR2 is LQKENI. The V gene lost 6 bases and the J gene lost 1 base, with 9 bases spanning the gap. CDR3 sequence: CASSGTSNTEAFF. The CDR3 DNA reads TGTGCCAGCTCTGGGACATCGAACACTGAAGCTTTCTTT.

The chain recombines TRBV7-9 with TRBJ1-2, with D unresolved. The V and J ends lost 5 bases and 3 bases respectively, with 10 bases between them. This CDR3 region has 13 residues. The germline V gene encodes CDR1 SEHNR and CDR2 FQNEAQ (reference sequence). The CDR3 protein is CASSPDGDYGYTF. The CDR3 coding sequence is TGTGCCAGCAGCCCGGACGGGGACTATGGCTACACCTTC.

This clone was detected many times. The rearrangement links TRBV19 to TRBJ1-6; 7 positions agree with TRBD1. Germline CDR1 reads LNHDA; CDR2 reads SQIVND (reference sequence). This CDR3 spans 14 amino acids. V was clipped by 4 bases and J by 9 bases; unmatched bases: 6. The CDR3: CASSTGQRTSPLHF. The CDR3 nucleotides are TGTGCCAGTAGTACGGGACAGCGGACTTCACCCCTCCACTTT.

A word on this clone: This specimen includes other DNA sequences encoding the same CDR3. This CDR3 is CASTAGTYEQYF. As DNA, the CDR3 is TGTGCCAGCACAGCGGGGACCTACGAGCAGTACTTC. The chain is built from TRBV28 and TRBJ2-7; 7 bases match TRBD2. J gave up 2 bases and V 7 bases, and 2 bases lay outside the gene matches. This CDR3 contains 12 residues. CDR1 is MDHEN, CDR2 SYDVKM, per germline.

This clone was seen only a few times. V gene TRBV5-1 combines with J gene TRBJ1-5; perhaps TRBD1 as D (6 bases). Germline lookup yields CDR1 SGHRS and CDR2 YFSETQ. V was pared by 0 bases and J by 7 bases, with 11 bases between. The CDR3 runs 14 residues. CDR3 amino acids: CASSLVGQGQPQHF. CDR3 bases: TGCGCCAGCAGCTTGGTGGGGCAGGGGCAGCCCCAGCATTTT.

With regard to this clone: Other DNA sequences of this sample code for an identical CDR3. V gene TRBV5-1 combines with J gene TRBJ2-5; D may be TRBD1 (6 bases). The CDR3 contains 14 residues. Trimming left V 4 bases short and J 1 base short, with 11 bases between. Per the germline V gene, CDR1 is SGHRS and CDR2 is YFSETQ. The CDR3 protein is CASSPTGSQETQYF. The CDR3, as DNA: TGCGCCAGCAGCCCCACAGGGAGCCAAGAGACCCAGTACTTC.

The chain employs TRBV6-5 and TRBJ2-5, with D perhaps TRBD1 (6 bases). V dropped 0 bases and J dropped 4 bases, with 12 bases sitting between them. Germline-derived CDR1 and CDR2 are MNHEY and SVGAGI. The CDR3 loop spans 15 amino acids. The DNA of the CDR3 is TGTGCCAGCAGTTACTCGGACTTAGGGGGAGAGACCCAGTACTTC. The encoded protein is CASSYSDLGGETQYF.

The chain joins TRBV19 to TRBJ1-4, with a weak D call TRBD1 (6 bases). CDR1 and CDR2 from the germline V gene are LNHDA and SQIVND (reference sequence). Between the trimmed V and J ends, which lost 7 bases and 4 bases, there was a span of 16 bases. This CDR3 contains 15 residues. The CDR3 DNA reads as TGTGCCAGTACCATCGCCCAGGGGATTAATGAAAAACTGTTTTTT. It yields the protein CASTIAQGINEKLFF.

The chain links TRBV5-6 to TRBJ2-7; D might be TRBD2 (5 bases). CDR1 SGHDT and CDR2 YYEEEE come from the germline V gene. There are 15 residues in the CDR3. V was trimmed by 2 bases and J by 0 bases, leaving 12 bases between them. CDR3 sequence: CASSFYSVSSYEQYF. The CDR3 region has the DNA TGTGCCAGCAGCTTCTATAGCGTGAGCTCCTACGAGCAGTACTTC.

V and J are TRBV5-6 and TRBJ2-3, with a possible D match to TRBD2 (5 bases). This CDR3 spans 18 amino acids. With 2 bases removed from V and 0 bases from J, the gap between germline ends came to 19 bases. Germline V gene sequence: CDR1 SGHDT, CDR2 YYEEEE. This CDR3 reads CASSLRRSGIGSTDTQYF. In DNA, the CDR3 is TGTGCCAGCAGCTTAAGGAGGAGCGGCATCGGAAGCACAGATACGCAGTATTTT.

This chain connects TRBV7-8 to TRBJ1-1, with D possibly TRBD1 on 5 matching bases. CDR3 length equals 11 residues. Trimming stripped 9 bases from V and 11 bases from J, with 16 bases between. CDR1 is SGHVS and CDR2 is FQNEAQ in the germline V gene. The DNA for the CDR3 is TGTGCCAGTAGAGTCGGAGGGGCGGCTTTCTTT. This gives the protein CASRVGGAAFF.

This clone has only one observation. The rearrangement uses TRBV27 and TRBJ1-1; the D gene is possibly TRBD1 (6 bases). The CDR3 loop spans 14 amino acids. Germline loops: CDR1 MNHEY, CDR2 SMNVEV (reference sequence). Deletions cut 2 bases from V and 1 base from J, with 8 bases between. CDR3 in DNA: TGTGCCAGCAGTTTAGGACAGTGGAACACTGAAGCTTTCTTT. Translation: CASSLGQWNTEAFF.

The chain carries TRBV18 and TRBJ2-6; perhaps TRBD1 as D (5 bases). This CDR3 comprises 15 residues. Between the trimmed V and J ends, which lost 5 bases and 3 bases, there was a span of 11 bases. CDR1 is KGHSH and CDR2 is LQKENI in the germline V gene. CDR3 loop: CASSSLGVGANVLTF. CDR3 bases: TGTGCCAGCTCATCCCTAGGGGTTGGGGCCAACGTCCTGACTTTC.

This chain joins TRBV2 and TRBJ2-7; possible D gene TRBD1, 6 bases. V lost 6 bases to trimming and J lost 6 bases, with 9 bases between them. From germline, CDR1 is SNHLY and CDR2 FYNNEI. The CDR3 runs 11 residues. CDR3 protein: CASRPRGEQYF. DNA of the CDR3: TGTGCCAGCAGACCCAGGGGCGAGCAGTACTTC.

The chain employs TRBV7-3 and TRBJ2-3; 7 bases are shared with TRBD1. J was trimmed by 2 bases and V by 2 bases; bases with no gene match: 13. The V gene's germline CDR1 is SGHTA and CDR2 FQGTGA. CDR3 length equals 18 residues. The CDR3 loop is CASSLDPQDGTVTDTQYF. DNA of the CDR3: TGTGCCAGCAGCTTAGACCCCCAAGACGGGACAGTCACAGATACGCAGTATTTT.

The chain combines TRBV7-9 with TRBJ1-2; TRBD1 matches 7 bases. The CDR3 length is 16 residues. After removal of 5 bases from V and 4 bases from J, the junction contained 13 bases not matched to a gene. Germline loops: CDR1 SEHNR, CDR2 FQNEAQ (reference sequence). This chain's CDR3 is CASSPMGGGGPYGYTF. In DNA, the CDR3 is TGTGCCAGCAGCCCGATGGGTGGAGGGGGCCCCTATGGCTACACCTTC. Full variable domain (rest looked up from reference TRBV7-9 and TRBJ1-2): DTGVSQNPRHKITKRGQNVTFRCDPISEHNRLYWYRQTLGQGPEFLTYFQNEAQLEKSRLLSDRFSAERPKGSFSTLEIQRTEQGDSAMYLCASSPMGGGGPYGYTFGSGTRLTVV.

This sequence joins TRBV3-1 (or the pseudogene TRBV3-2) and TRBJ1-6; 7 positions agree with TRBD1. Germline loops: CDR1 LGHDT, CDR2 YNNKEL (reference sequence). The CDR3 totals 15 residues. The junction had 9 bases not matched to a gene; V was cut back by 4 bases and J by 9 bases. CDR3 DNA: TGTGCCAGCAGCCGTGACGGGACAGAGGGTTCACCCCTCCACTTT. This gives the protein CASSRDGTEGSPLHF.

The J gene is TRBJ2-3, the V gene TRBV19; weak D call: TRBD2 (7 bases). Germline lookup yields CDR1 LNHDA and CDR2 SQIVND (reference sequence). The V end lost 6 bases, the J end lost 4 bases, and 20 bases lay between the germline ends. The CDR3 runs to 16 residues. As DNA, the CDR3 is TGTGCCAGTAGATCCCGAAGGGAGGGGGGAGCAGATACGCAGTATTTT. It specifies CASRSRREGGADTQYF.

The V gene is TRBV5-1, the J gene TRBJ2-2; D uncertain. Trimming shortened V by 0 bases and J by 1 base, and 4 bases separated the two germline ends. The CDR3 totals 14 residues. Germline assignment: CDR1 SGHRS and CDR2 YFSETQ. The CDR3 DNA sequence: TGCGCCAGCAGCTTGGACAGGAACACCGGGGAGCTGTTTTTT. It yields the protein CASSLDRNTGELFF.

The rearrangement joins TRBV5-4 to TRBJ2-1; D may be TRBD2 (6 bases). The CDR3 sequence is 15 residues long. Germline V lookup: CDR1 SGHNT, CDR2 YYREEE (reference sequence). With 1 base removed from V and 7 bases from J, the gap between germline ends came to 15 bases. The CDR3 DNA reads TGTGCCAGCAGCTTGACGTCGCGGGACGGGAATGAGCAGTTCTTC. As protein: CASSLTSRDGNEQFF.

This clone was picked up one time. The V and J genes are TRBV19 and TRBJ2-3; 7 positions agree with TRBD2. The CDR3 has 14 residues. CDR1 is LNHDA and CDR2 is SQIVND in the germline V gene (reference sequence). V trimming: 8 bases; J trimming: 2 bases; junction bases outside the gene matches: 7. CDR3: CASDPAGTTDTQYF. For the CDR3, the DNA is TGTGCCAGTGACCCAGCGGGGACCACAGATACGCAGTATTTT.

The chain couples TRBV23-1 to TRBJ2-7; 11 nucleotides match TRBD1. TRBV23-1 counts as an open reading frame of uncertain function. With 7 bases clipped from V and 6 bases from J, the junction kept 8 bases outside the gene matches. The length of the CDR3 is 14 residues. The DNA for the CDR3 is TGCGCCAGCAAGGACAGGGGGCTAGTCTGCGAGCAGTACTTC. Translated, it gives CASKDRGLVCEQYF.

The chain uses TRBV19 and TRBJ2-1; perhaps TRBD1 as D (6 bases). Trimming left V 4 bases short and J 2 bases short, with 9 bases between. Germline V CDR1 and CDR2: LNHDA, SQIVND (reference sequence). The CDR3 covers 14 residues. DNA of the CDR3: TGTGCCAGTAGTAACCGGGACACCTACAATGAGCAGTTCTTC. Translated: CASSNRDTYNEQFF.

This clone showed up just once. The J gene is TRBJ2-3, the V gene TRBV7-9; 7 bases fit TRBD1. V was pared by 4 bases and J by 4 bases, with 17 bases of the junction left unmatched. The germline V gene has CDR1 SEHNR and CDR2 FQNEAQ (reference sequence). The CDR3 loop spans 18 amino acids. The CDR3 region is CASSSFSLIDRAPDTQYF. In DNA, the CDR3 is TGTGCCAGCAGCTCTTTCAGCCTCATCGACAGGGCTCCAGATACGCAGTATTTT. Full variable domain (rest looked up from reference TRBV7-9 and TRBJ2-3): DTGVSQNPRHKITKRGQNVTFRCDPISEHNRLYWYRQTLGQGPEFLTYFQNEAQLEKSRLLSDRFSAERPKGSFSTLEIQRTEQGDSAMYLCASSSFSLIDRAPDTQYFGPGTRLTVL.